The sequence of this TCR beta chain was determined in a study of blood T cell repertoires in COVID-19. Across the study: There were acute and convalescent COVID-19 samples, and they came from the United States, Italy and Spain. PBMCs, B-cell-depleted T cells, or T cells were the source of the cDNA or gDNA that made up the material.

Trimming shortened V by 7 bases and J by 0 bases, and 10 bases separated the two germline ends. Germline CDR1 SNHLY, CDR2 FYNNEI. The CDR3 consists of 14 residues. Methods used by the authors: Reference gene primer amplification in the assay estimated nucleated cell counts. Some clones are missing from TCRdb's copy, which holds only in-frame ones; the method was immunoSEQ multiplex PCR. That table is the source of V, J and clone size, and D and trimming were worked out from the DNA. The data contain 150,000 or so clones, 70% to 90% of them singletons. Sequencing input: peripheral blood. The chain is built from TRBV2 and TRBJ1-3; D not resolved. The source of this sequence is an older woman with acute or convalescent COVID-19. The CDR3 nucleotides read TGTGCCAGCAAGGCAGGTCCCTCTGGAAACACCATATATTTT. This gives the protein CASKAGPSGNTIYF.